This T cell receptor (beta chain) originates from a study of blood T cell repertoires in COVID-19. Study in general: COVID-19 samples, acute and convalescent, were from the United States, Italy and Spain. PBMCs, B-cell-depleted T cells, or T cells provided the cDNA or gDNA that made up the material.

The CDR3 is 16 amino acids. Germline CDR1 and CDR2: SGHDT and YYEEEE. Losses at the gene ends were 4 bases for V and 4 bases for J; bases not matched to a gene: 9. This clone was found a few times. Libraries were prepared by immunoSEQ multiplex PCR; TCRdb keeps only in-frame clonotypes and omits some of them. The table includes approximately 300,000 clones, about 90% detected once. A Seattle source enrolled patients during active infection and followed them longitudinally. Sequencing input: peripheral blood. The chain uses TRBV5-6 and TRBJ2-1; 9 bases line up with TRBD1. The source of this sequence is a woman between 45 and 60 years old with COVID-19, enrolled during active disease. The CDR3 DNA reads TGTGCCAGCAGCCAACTACAGGGGGCGCGGTACAATGAGCAGTTCTTC. Protein sequence: CASSQLQGARYNEQFF.